Sequencing of this T cell receptor (beta chain) was carried out in a study of shared clonotypes between healthy human individuals. Study as a whole: Donors had three CD4 naive, three CD4 memory, two CD8 naive and one CD8 memory plate apiece.

CDR3 size: 15 residues. The V end lost 1 base, the J end lost 6 bases, and 13 bases lay between the germline ends. Per germline, CDR1 LNHNV and CDR2 YYDKDF (reference sequence). Positively selected for CCR7, the CD45RO-negative cells used as naive CD8 cells excluded terminally differentiated effector memory CD45RA+ cells. TCRdb keeps only in-frame clones here, not all; method: immunoSEQ multiplex PCR. The data hold about 2.1 million clones, with approximately 92% observed a single time. The chain employs TRBV15 and TRBJ1-5; D is uncertain. The sequenced material came from naive CD8+ T cells from PBMCs. The origin of this receptor is a man aged 18 to 35 in good health. Some clones in this sample may be carry-over from other donors' samples. For the CDR3, the DNA is TGTGCCACCAGCAGAGGGTGGGCCCTAGCTCAGCCCCAGCATTTT. Amino acids: CATSRGWALAQPQHF.